This TCR beta chain was obtained from a study of blood T cell repertoires in COVID-19. The CDR3 runs to 16 residues. Germline V gives CDR1 GTSNPN, CDR2 SVGIG (reference sequence). The V and J ends lost 1 base and 6 bases, in that order; junction bases with no gene match: 9. The age range of participants was 18 to 89 years, with residence in about two dozen US areas. Profiled with immunoSEQ multiplex PCR; TCRdb holds only in-frame clones, not every one. Among some 180,000 clones, about 86% were seen once, and the ten largest hold approximately 23%. J is TRBJ1-5 and V is TRBV30; 10 bases agree with TRBD1. This sequence was found in a woman in her thirties or forties in a cohort exposed to, infected with or recovered from COVID-19 (not recorded which). The sample taken for sequencing was PBMCs or T cells enriched from blood (not recorded which). This CDR3 is CAWSGAWDRGGQPQHF. The CDR3 coding sequence is TGTGCCTGGAGTGGAGCATGGGACAGGGGTGGTCAGCCCCAGCATTTT.